This TCR beta chain was identified in a study of T cells in localized non-small cell lung cancer. The CDR3 totals 14 residues. V dropped 1 base and J dropped 0 bases, with 7 bases sitting between them. From germline, CDR1 is SGHNT and CDR2 YENEEA. About this clone itself: This same CDR3 is encoded by further DNA sequences in the sample.

Profiled with immunoSEQ multiplex PCR; TCRdb holds only in-frame clones, not every one. In the table there are approximately 140,000 clones, more than 80% of which are singletons. This material consisted of peripheral blood, taken before any cancer treatment. The TCR sequence derives from a female donor older than 55 with stage I lung adenocarcinoma. The chain carries TRBV11-3 and TRBJ2-7; TRBD1 or TRBD2 may be the D gene (5 bases each). DNA for the CDR3: TGTGCCAGCAGCTTAGGGGGGAGCTCCTACGAGCAGTACTTC. Translating gives CASSLGGSSYEQYF.